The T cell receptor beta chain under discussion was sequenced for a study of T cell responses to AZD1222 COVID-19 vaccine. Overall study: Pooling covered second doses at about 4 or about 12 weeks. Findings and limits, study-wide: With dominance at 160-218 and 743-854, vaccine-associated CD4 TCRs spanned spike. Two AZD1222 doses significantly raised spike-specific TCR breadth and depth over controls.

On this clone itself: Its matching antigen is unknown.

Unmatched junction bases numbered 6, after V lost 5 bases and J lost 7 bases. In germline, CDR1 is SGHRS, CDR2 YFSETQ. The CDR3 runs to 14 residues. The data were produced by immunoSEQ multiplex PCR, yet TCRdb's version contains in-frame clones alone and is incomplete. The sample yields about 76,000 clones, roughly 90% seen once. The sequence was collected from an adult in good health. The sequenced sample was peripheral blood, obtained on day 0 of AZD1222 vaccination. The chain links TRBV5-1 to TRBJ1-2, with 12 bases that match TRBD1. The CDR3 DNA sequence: TGCGCCAGCAGTCTTGGGACAGGGGGCGGTGGCTACACCTTC. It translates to CASSLGTGGGGYTF.